The entry that follows covers one T cell receptor (beta chain) sequence. Its antigen is not yet known. Base quality data are lacking; no much larger clone is found one base away. V and J are trimmed by 2 bases and 7 bases, and the gene matches miss 7 bases of the junction. Inclusive of the bounding cysteine and phenylalanine, the CDR3 is 15 residues long. Only the CDR3 portion is preserved as DNA: 45 bases, with reading frame beginning at the first base. Taken from the germline V gene, the CDR1 and CDR2 loops are MNHEY and SVGAGI. The sample is drawn from a study of blood T cell repertoires in COVID-19 (dated by TCRdb to the early 2020s). The study in broad terms: Collaborator samples came from the United States, Italy and Spain and covered acute and convalescent phases of COVID-19. The material from the prospective study consisted of cDNA or gDNA derived from T cells, B-cell-depleted T cells, or PBMCs. Deeply sampled blood TCRbeta repertoires from subjects exposed to, actively infected with, or recovered from COVID-19 were included in the dataset. The repertoires were made available in a free public database intended to serve as a resource for research on the immune response to SARS-CoV-2. Samples came from the ongoing ImmuneRACE study (first 160 participants) plus 1,254 subjects from 6 global collaborators. Sample metadata almost always included a de-identified subject ID, COVID-19 status, age in years and sex. HLA class I and class II types, where available, came from metadata supplied by the sample provider rather than from assay-based typing. The paper's findings and limits, for the study overall: How much clinical and demographic metadata was included differed by source and by participant, and the metadata was provided uncurated.

Enrolling through a virtual design, the prospective study's participants ranged in age from roughly 18 to 95 years and lived across 20 to 30 United States geographic areas. In the prospective study, cohorts were assigned on the basis of participant-reported clinical history obtained from a screening survey and a study questionnaire. Recovered participants in ImmuneRACE Cohort 3 were defined as having two consecutive negative NP/OP PCR tests, clearance from a healthcare professional, or resolution of symptoms. In the prospective study, whole blood, serum and a nasopharyngeal or oropharyngeal swab were collected from each participant by mobile phlebotomists. Prospective study participants could optionally give additional blood draws and questionnaires over a roughly two-month period. Before DNA extraction, blood samples from the prospective study were shipped at room temperature or frozen. TCRbeta CDR3 regions were amplified from genomic DNA using the immunoSEQ Assay, a bias-controlled multiplex PCR. From the authors' description of their analysis: Within the assay, amplification of reference gene primers was used to estimate how many nucleated cells each sample contained. To quantify the absolute abundance of each unique TCRbeta CDR3 rearrangement, sequence reads were collapsed and filtered. For each sample, productive Simpson clonality was calculated by taking the square root of Simpson's diversity index across productive rearrangements. TCRdb took this table from immuneACCESS and kept in-frame rearrangements with V and J called. Such tables lack part of the clones; where checked against another copy, unresolved V genes explain under half of the gap, and the rest is unexplained. That table is the source of V, J and clone size, and D and trimming were worked out from the DNA. This sample comprises approximately 300,000 clones, around 92% of them detected only once. The ten largest clones add up to roughly a tenth of the sample.

The TCR sequence derives from a woman aged 25 to 39 who had recovered from COVID-19. Material: PBMCs or T cells enriched from blood (not recorded which). Here the chain combines TRBV6-5 and TRBJ2-1, and 8 junction bases match TRBD2. The CDR3 protein is CASSYTGLARNEQFF. The bases are TGTGCCAGCAGTTACACCGGACTAGCTAGAAATGAGCAGTTCTTC.